This T cell receptor beta chain was sequenced in a study of Ad26.COV2.S vaccination and SARS-CoV-2 variants. On the study more broadly: Ad26.COV2.S given intramuscularly, once or twice 56 days apart.

Details on this clone: No antigen is known for it.

General study results and limits: Spike-specific TCR breadth in vaccine recipients exceeded that seen in placebo recipients.

Treatment noted: roughly 20 received Ad26.COV2.S at low or high dose, single or two shots; roughly five received placebo; per-sample allocation not given. Sample collection was performed on day 63 after the first vaccine or placebo injection. Per the germline V gene, CDR1 is SGHDN and CDR2 is FVKESK. The CDR3 sequence is 15 residues long. The V end lost 4 bases, the J end lost 0 bases, and 12 bases lay between the germline ends. Sequencing used immunoSEQ multiplex PCR; TCRdb keeps in-frame clones, though not all of them. The profile shows about 500,000 clones, about nine tenths of them singletons. The source was peripheral blood, collected in a trial of Ad26.COV2.S vaccine versus placebo. This receptor was taken from a person aged 18-60 years who received the Ad26.COV2.S COVID-19 vaccine or a placebo. V and J are TRBV14 and TRBJ1-2, with TRBD1 as a possible D gene (5 bases). CDR3 in DNA: TGTGCCAGCAGCCCATACAGGTCCCCTAACTATGGCTACACCTTC. Its translation: CASSPYRSPNYGYTF.